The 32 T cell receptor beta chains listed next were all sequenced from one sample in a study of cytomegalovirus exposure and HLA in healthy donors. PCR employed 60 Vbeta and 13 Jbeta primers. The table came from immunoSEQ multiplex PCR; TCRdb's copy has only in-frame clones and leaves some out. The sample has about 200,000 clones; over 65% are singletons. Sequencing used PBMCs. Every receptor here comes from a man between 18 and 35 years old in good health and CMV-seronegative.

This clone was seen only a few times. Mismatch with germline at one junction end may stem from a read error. CDR3 bases: TGTTCCAGCATCGGCAGGACTAGCCGGCACAATGAGCAGTTCTTC. It translates to CSSIGRTSRHNEQFF. The V gene is TRBV7-9, the J gene TRBJ2-1, with 8 bases identical to TRBD2. CDR3 size: 15 residues. Germline V gene sequence: CDR1 SEHNR, CDR2 FQNEAQ (reference sequence).

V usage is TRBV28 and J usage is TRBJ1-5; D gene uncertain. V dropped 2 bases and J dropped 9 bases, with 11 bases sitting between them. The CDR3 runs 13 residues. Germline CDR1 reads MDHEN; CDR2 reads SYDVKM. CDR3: CASSLMPSGPQHF. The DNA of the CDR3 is TGTGCCAGCAGTTTAATGCCTTCCGGGCCCCAGCATTTT.

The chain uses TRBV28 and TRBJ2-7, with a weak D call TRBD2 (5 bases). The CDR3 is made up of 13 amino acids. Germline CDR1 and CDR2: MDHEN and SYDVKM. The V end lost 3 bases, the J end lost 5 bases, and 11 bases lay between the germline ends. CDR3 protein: CASSFADSDEQYF. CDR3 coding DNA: TGTGCCAGCAGTTTTGCGGATAGCGACGAGCAGTACTTC.

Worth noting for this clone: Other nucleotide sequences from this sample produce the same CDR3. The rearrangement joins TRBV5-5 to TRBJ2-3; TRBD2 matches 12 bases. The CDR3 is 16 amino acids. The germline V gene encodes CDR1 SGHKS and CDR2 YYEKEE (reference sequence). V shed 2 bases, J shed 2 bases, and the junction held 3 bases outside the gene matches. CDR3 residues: CASSFLAGGSTDTQYF. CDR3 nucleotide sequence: TGTGCCAGCAGCTTTCTAGCGGGGGGGTCCACAGATACGCAGTATTTT.

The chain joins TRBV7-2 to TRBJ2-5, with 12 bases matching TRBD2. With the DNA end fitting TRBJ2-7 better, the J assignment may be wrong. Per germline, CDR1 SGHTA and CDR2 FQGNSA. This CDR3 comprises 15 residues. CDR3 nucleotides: TGTGCCAGCAGCCAGGGACTAGCGGGCCCCTACGAGCAGTACTTC. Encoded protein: CASSQGLAGPYEQYF.

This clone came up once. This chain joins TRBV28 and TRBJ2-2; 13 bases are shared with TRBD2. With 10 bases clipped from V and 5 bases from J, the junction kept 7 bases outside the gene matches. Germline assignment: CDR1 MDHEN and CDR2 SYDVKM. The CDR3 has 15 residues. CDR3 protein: CATLGGLAGTGELFF. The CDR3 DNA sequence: TGTGCCACCTTAGGGGGACTAGCGGGAACCGGGGAGCTGTTTTTT.

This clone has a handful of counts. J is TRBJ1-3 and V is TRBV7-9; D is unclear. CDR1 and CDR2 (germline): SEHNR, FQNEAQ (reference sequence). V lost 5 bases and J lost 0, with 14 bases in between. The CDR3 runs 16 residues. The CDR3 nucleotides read TGTGCCAGCAGCCGCGACACCCATTTCTCTGGAAACACCATATATTTT. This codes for CASSRDTHFSGNTIYF.

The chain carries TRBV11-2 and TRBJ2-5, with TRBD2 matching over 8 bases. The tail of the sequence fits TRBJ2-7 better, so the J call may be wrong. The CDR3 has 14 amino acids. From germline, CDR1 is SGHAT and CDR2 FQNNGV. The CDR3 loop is CASSPPGTSYEQYF. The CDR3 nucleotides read TGTGCCAGCAGCCCCCCCGGGACTAGCTACGAGCAGTACTTC.

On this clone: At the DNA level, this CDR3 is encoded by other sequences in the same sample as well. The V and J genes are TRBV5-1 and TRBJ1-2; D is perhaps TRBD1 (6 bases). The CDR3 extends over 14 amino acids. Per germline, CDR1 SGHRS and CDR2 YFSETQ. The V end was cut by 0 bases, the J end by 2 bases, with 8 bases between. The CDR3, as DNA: TGCGCCAGCAGCTTGGGGCAGGGGAACTATGGCTACACCTTC. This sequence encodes CASSLGQGNYGYTF.

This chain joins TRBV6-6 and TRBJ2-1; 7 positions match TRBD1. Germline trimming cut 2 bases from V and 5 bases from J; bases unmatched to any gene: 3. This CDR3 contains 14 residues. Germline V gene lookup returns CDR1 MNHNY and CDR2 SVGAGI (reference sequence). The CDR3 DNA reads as TGTGCCAGCAGTTACGGGACAGTAAACAATGAGCAGTTCTTC. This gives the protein CASSYGTVNNEQFF.

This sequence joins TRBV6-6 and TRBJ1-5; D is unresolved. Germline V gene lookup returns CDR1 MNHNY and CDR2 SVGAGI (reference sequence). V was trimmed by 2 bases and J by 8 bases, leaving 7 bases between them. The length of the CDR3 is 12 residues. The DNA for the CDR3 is TGTGCCAGCAGTTACCTAAATGAGCCCCAGCATTTT. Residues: CASSYLNEPQHF.

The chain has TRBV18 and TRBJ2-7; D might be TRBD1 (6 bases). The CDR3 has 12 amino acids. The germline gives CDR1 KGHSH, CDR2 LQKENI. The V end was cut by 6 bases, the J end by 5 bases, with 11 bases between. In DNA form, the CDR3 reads TGTGCCAGCTCCCGGACAGACCACGAGCAGTACTTC. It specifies CASSRTDHEQYF. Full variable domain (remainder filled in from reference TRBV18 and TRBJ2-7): NAGVMQNPRHLVRRRGQEARLRCSPMKGHSHVYWYRQLPEEGLKFMVYLQKENIIDESGMPKERFSAEFPKEGPSILRIQQVVRGDSAAYFCASSRTDHEQYFGPGTRLTVT.

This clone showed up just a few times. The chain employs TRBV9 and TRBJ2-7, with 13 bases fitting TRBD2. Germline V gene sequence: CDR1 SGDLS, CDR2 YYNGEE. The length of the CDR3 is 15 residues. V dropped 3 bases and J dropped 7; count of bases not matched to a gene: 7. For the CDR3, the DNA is TGTGCCAGCAGCGAATCCGGGACTAGCGGGGCAGAGCAGTACTTC. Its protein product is CASSESGTSGAEQYF.

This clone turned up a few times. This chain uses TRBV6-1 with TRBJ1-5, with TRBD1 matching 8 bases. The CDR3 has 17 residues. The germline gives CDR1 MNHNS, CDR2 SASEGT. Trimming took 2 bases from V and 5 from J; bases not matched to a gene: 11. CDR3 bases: TGTGCCAGCAGTGAAATCAGGGGGCGCGTGTGGGATCAGCCCCAGCATTTT. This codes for CASSEIRGRVWDQPQHF.

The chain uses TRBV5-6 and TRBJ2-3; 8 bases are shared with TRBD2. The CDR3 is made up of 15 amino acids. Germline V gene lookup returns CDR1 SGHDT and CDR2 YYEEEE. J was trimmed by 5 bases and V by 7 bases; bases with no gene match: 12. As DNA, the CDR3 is TGTGCCAGCGGGAAGCGGGAGACGGGGTTAGATACGCAGTATTTT. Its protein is CASGKRETGLDTQYF.

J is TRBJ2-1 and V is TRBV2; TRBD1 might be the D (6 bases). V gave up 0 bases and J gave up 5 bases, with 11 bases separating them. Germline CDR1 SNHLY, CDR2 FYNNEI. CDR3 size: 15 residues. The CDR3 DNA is TGTGCCAGCAGTGAAGCGCTTCGGGACAACAATGAGCAGTTCTTC. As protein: CASSEALRDNNEQFF.

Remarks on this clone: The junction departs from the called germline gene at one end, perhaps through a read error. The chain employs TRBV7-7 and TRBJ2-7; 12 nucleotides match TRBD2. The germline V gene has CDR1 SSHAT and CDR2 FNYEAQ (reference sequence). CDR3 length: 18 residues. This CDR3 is CASSPGTSGSQNPYEQYF. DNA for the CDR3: TGTGCTAGCAGCCCCGGGACTAGCGGGTCTCAGAACCCCTACGAGCAGTACTTC.

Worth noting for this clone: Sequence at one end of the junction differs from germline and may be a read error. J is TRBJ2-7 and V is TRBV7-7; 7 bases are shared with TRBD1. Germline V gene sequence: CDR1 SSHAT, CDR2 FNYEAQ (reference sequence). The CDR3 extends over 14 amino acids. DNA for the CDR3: TGTGCTAGCAGCCCGAGGACAGGCTCCTACGAGCAGTACTTC. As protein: CASSPRTGSYEQYF.

The CDR3: CASSLRGGLQYTDTQYF. CDR3 DNA sequence: TGTGCCAGCAGCCTACGCGGGGGCCTACAATACACAGATACGCAGTATTTT. The rearrangement uses TRBV11-2 and TRBJ2-3; D may be TRBD2 (7 bases). This CDR3 is built from 17 residues. CDR1 is SGHAT and CDR2 is FQNNGV in the germline V gene. V was shortened by 5 bases and J by 2 bases, with 20 bases between the two germline ends.

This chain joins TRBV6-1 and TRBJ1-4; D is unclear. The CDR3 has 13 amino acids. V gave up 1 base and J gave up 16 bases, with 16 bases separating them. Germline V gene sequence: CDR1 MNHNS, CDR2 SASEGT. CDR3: CASSEVSSRRQFF. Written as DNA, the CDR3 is TGTGCCAGCAGTGAAGTTTCGTCCCGGAGGCAGTTTTTT.

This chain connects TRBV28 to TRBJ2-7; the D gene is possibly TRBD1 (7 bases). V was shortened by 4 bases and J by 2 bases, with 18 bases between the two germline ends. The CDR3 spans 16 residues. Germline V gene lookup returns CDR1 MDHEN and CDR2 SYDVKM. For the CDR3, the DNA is TGTGCCAGCAGTTCTTCAGGGGGGACCGCAGCCTACGAGCAGTACTTC. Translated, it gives CASSSSGGTAAYEQYF.

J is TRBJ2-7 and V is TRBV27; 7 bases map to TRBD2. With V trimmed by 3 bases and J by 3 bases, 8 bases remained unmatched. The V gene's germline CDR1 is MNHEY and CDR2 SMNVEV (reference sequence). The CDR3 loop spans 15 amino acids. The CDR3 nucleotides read TGTGCCAGCAGTTTTCTAGCGGCTGCCTTCTACGAGCAGTACTTC. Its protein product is CASSFLAAAFYEQYF.

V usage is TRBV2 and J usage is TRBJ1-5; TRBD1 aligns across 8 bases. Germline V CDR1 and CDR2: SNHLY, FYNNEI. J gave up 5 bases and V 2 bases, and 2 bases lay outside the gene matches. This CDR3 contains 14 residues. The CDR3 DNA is TGTGCCAGCAGTGAAAGCAGGGGGCATCAGCCCCAGCATTTT. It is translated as CASSESRGHQPQHF.

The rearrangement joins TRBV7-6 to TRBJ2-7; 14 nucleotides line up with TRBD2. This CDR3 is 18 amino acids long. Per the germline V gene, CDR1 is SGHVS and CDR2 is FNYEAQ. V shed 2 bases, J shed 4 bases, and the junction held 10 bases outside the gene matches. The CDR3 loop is CASSLSPGLAGEIYEQYF. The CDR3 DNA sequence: TGTGCCAGCAGCTTATCCCCGGGACTAGCGGGAGAAATTTACGAGCAGTACTTC.

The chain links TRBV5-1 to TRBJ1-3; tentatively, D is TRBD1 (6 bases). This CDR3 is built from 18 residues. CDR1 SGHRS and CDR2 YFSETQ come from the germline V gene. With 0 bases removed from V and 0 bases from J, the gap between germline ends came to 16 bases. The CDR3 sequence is CASSLDKPRGTSGNTIYF. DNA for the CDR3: TGCGCCAGCAGCTTGGACAAGCCCAGGGGAACCTCTGGAAACACCATATATTTT.

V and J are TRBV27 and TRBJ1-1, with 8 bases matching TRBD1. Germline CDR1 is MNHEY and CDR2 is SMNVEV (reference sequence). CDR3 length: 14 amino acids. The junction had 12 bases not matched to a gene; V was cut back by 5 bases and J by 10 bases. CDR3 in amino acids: CASSLQGAGSSAFF. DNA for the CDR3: TGTGCCAGCAGTCTTCAGGGGGCGGGAAGCTCAGCTTTCTTT.

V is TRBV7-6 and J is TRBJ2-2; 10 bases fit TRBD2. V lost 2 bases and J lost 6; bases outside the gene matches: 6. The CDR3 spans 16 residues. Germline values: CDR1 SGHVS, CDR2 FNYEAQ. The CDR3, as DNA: TGTGCCAGCAGCTTAAGGGGACTAGCGTATTCCGGGGAGCTGTTTTTT. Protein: CASSLRGLAYSGELFF.

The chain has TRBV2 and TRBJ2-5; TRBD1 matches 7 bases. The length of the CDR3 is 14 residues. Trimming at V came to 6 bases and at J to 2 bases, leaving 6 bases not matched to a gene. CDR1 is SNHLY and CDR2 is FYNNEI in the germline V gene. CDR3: CASSTGTAQETQYF. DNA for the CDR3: TGTGCCAGCAGCACCGGGACAGCTCAAGAGACCCAGTACTTC. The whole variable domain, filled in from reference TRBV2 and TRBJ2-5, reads EPEVTQTPSHQVTQMGQEVILRCVPISNHLYFYWYRQILGQKVEFLVSFYNNEISEKSEIFDDQFSVERPDGSNFTLKIRSTKLEDSAMYFCASSTGTAQETQYFGPGTRLLVL.

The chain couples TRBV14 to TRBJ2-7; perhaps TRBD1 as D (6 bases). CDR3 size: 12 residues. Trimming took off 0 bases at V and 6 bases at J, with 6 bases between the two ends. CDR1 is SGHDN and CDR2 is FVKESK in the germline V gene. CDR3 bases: TGTGCCAGCAGCCAAGACAGGGGCGAGCAGTACTTC. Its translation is CASSQDRGEQYF.

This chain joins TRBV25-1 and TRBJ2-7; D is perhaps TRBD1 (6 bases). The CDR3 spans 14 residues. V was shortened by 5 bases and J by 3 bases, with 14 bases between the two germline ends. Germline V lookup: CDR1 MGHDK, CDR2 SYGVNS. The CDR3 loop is CASSSSQGLYEQYF. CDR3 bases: TGTGCCAGCAGTAGTTCACAGGGCCTCTACGAGCAGTACTTC.

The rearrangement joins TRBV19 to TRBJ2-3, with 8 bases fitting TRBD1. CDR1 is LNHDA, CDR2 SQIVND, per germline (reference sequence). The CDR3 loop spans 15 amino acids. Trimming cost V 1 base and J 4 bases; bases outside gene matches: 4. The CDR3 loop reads CASSIAGGGADTQYF. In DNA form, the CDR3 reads TGTGCCAGTAGTATAGCAGGGGGCGGAGCAGATACGCAGTATTTT.

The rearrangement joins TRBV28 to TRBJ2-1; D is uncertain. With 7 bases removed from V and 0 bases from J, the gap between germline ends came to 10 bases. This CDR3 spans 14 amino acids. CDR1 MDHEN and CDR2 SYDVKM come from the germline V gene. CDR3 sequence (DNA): TGTGCCAGCAACCAAAGGAGCTCCTACAATGAGCAGTTCTTC. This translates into CASNQRSSYNEQFF.